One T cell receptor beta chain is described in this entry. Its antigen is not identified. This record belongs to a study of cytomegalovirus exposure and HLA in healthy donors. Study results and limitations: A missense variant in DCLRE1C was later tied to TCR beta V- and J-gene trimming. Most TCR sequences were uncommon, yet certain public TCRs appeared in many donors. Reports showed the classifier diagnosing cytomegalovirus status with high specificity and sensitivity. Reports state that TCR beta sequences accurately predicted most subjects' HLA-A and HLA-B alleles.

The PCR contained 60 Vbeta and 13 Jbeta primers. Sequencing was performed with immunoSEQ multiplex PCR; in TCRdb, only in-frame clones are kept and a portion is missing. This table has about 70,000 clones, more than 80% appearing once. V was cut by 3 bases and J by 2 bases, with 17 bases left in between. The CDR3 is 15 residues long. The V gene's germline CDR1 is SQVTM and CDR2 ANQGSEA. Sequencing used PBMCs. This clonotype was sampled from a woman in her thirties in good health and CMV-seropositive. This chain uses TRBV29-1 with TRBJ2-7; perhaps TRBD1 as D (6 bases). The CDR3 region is CSVEGAGRGAYEQYF. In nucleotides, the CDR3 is TGCAGCGTTGAGGGGGCAGGGAGAGGGGCCTACGAGCAGTACTTC.